Presented here are 14 T cell receptor beta chains from one specimen sequenced in a study of cytotoxic CD8 clonotypes in ibrutinib-treated CLL. TCRdb keeps only in-frame clones here, not all; method: immunoSEQ multiplex PCR. Of roughly 250,000 clones in the sample, 70% were seen once. This material consisted of PBMCs, taken after 24 months of ibrutinib treatment. The receptors come from a human donor with chronic lymphocytic leukemia.

The chain joins TRBV6-5 to TRBJ2-7; 10 bases are shared with TRBD2. The CDR3 length is 15 residues. Trimming removed 0 bases from V and 5 bases from J; junction bases left unmatched: 4. From germline, CDR1 is MNHEY and CDR2 SVGAGI. DNA for the CDR3: TGTGCCAGCAGTTACTCGGCTAGCGGGAGCGACGAGCAGTACTTC. Translation: CASSYSASGSDEQYF.

The chain has TRBV20-1 and TRBJ2-1; D ambiguous. CDR3 length: 11 residues. Per the germline V gene, CDR1 is DFQATT and CDR2 is SNEGSKA (reference sequence). Trimming pared 2 bases from V and 10 bases from J, leaving 9 bases between. CDR3 in DNA: TGCAGTGCTAGAAGCCCCGAAGAGCAGTTCTTC. Its translation: CSARSPEEQFF.

The genes are TRBV6-5 and TRBJ2-4; D is perhaps TRBD1 (6 bases). Trimming cost V 5 bases and J 5 bases, with 13 bases left between them. CDR3 length: 14 residues. CDR1 and CDR2 (germline): MNHEY, SVGAGI. CDR3 nucleotide sequence: TGTGCCAGCAGTACAGGGTTGGCGGAAAACATTCAGTACTTC. This sequence encodes CASSTGLAENIQYF.

V usage is TRBV9 and J usage is TRBJ1-3; possible D gene TRBD1, 6 bases. CDR3 length: 15 amino acids. The germline V gene encodes CDR1 SGDLS and CDR2 YYNGEE. V was clipped by 4 bases and J by 0 bases, with 11 bases between them. The CDR3 loop is CASSSGVISGNTIYF. In nucleotides, the CDR3 is TGTGCCAGCAGCTCAGGGGTTATCTCTGGAAACACCATATATTTT.

Here the CDR3 DNA reads TGTGCCAGCAGAGAAACAGGGGGCAATGGCTACACCTTC. Amino acid sequence: CASRETGGNGYTF. The chain combines TRBV6-1 with TRBJ1-2, with 9 bases that match TRBD1. The germline V gene has CDR1 MNHNS and CDR2 SASEGT. The junction had 5 bases not matched to a gene; V was cut back by 6 bases and J by 6 bases. The CDR3 sequence is 13 residues long.

The genes are TRBV9 and TRBJ2-7; 9 bases are shared with TRBD2. Germline CDR1 is SGDLS and CDR2 is YYNGEE. V trimming: 1 base; J trimming: 3 bases; junction bases outside the gene matches: 8. This CDR3 has 16 amino acids. CDR3: CASSVTSRLAVYEQYF. In nucleotides, the CDR3 is TGTGCCAGCAGCGTAACCTCACGACTAGCGGTCTACGAGCAGTACTTC.

Comment on this clone: This specimen includes other DNA sequences encoding the same CDR3. This chain joins TRBV6-4 and TRBJ1-1; D not certain. CDR1 and CDR2 from the germline V gene are MRHNA and SNTAGT. V lost 3 bases and J 1 base, leaving 6 bases between the germline ends. This CDR3 is built from 13 residues. The CDR3 loop reads CASSEIPNTEAFF. Here the CDR3 DNA reads TGTGCCAGCAGTGAAATCCCGAACACTGAAGCTTTCTTT.

The V call is TRBV11-2, the J call TRBJ2-5; maybe TRBD1 (6 bases). V lost 3 bases and J 0 bases, leaving 11 bases between the germline ends. Germline values: CDR1 SGHAT, CDR2 FQNNGV. This CDR3 comprises 15 residues. In DNA form, the CDR3 reads TGTGCCAGCAGCTTGTTCCGGGACAACCAAGAGACCCAGTACTTC. As protein: CASSLFRDNQETQYF.

The chain uses TRBV27 and TRBJ2-5; TRBD2 agrees at 7 bases. Germline lookup yields CDR1 MNHEY and CDR2 SMNVEV (reference sequence). V shed 6 bases and J 7 bases; nucleotides not matched to a gene: 5. The CDR3 has 12 amino acids. The CDR3 sequence: CASSVPGGTQYF. DNA of the CDR3: TGTGCCAGCAGCGTACCGGGGGGGACCCAGTACTTC.

The chain joins TRBV7-3 to TRBJ2-1, with D uncertain. V lost 3 bases to trimming and J lost 0 bases, with 9 bases between them. There are 15 residues in the CDR3. CDR1 and CDR2 (germline): SGHTA, FQGTGA. The CDR3 sequence: CASSFNAGSYNEQFF. The CDR3 region has the DNA TGTGCCAGCAGCTTTAACGCCGGCTCCTACAATGAGCAGTTCTTC.

The CDR3 sequence: CASSGKGSYEQYF. CDR3 nucleotide sequence: TGTGCCAGCAGTGGCAAGGGGTCCTACGAGCAGTACTTC. This chain links TRBV27 with TRBJ2-7, with D perhaps TRBD1 (5 bases). In germline, CDR1 is MNHEY, CDR2 SMNVEV (reference sequence). V was cut by 5 bases and J by 1 base, with 9 bases left in between. The CDR3 runs to 13 residues.

CDR3 region: CASSFKVQETQYF. The CDR3 DNA sequence: TGTGCCAGCAGCTTTAAGGTCCAAGAGACCCAGTACTTC. The J gene is TRBJ2-5, the V gene TRBV11-2; no clear D gene. Germline loops: CDR1 SGHAT, CDR2 FQNNGV. This CDR3 region has 13 residues. V lost 3 bases and J 1 base, leaving 6 bases between the germline ends.

Only one count was recorded for this clone. The chain is built from TRBV29-1 and TRBJ2-2; tentative D call: TRBD1 (5 bases). Germline-derived CDR1 and CDR2 are SQVTM and ANQGSEA. V lost 8 bases and J 0 bases, leaving 13 bases between the germline ends. This CDR3 is 14 amino acids long. This chain's CDR3 is CSTRQLPNTGELFF. DNA for the CDR3: TGCAGCACGAGACAGCTACCGAACACCGGGGAGCTGTTTTTT.

This chain uses TRBV30 with TRBJ2-5, with 8 bases that match TRBD2. The trim removed 6 bases at V and 1 base at J, leaving 7 bases unmatched. Germline V gene sequence: CDR1 GTSNPN, CDR2 SVGIG (reference sequence). CDR3 size: 14 residues. CDR3 amino acids: CACRVAGPQETQYF. As DNA, the CDR3 is TGTGCCTGCCGAGTAGCGGGGCCCCAAGAGACCCAGTACTTC.